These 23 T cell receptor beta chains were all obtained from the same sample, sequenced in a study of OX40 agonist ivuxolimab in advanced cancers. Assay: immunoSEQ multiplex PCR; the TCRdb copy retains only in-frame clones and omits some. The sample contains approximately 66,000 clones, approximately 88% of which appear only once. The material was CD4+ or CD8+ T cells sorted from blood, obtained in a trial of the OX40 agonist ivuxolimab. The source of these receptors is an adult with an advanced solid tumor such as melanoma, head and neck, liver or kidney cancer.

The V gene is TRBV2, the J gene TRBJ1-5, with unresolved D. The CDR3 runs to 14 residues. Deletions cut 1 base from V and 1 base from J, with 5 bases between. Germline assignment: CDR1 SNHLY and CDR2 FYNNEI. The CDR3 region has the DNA TGTGCCAGCAGTGAAGACGGCAGCAATCAGCCCCAGCATTTT. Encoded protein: CASSEDGSNQPQHF.

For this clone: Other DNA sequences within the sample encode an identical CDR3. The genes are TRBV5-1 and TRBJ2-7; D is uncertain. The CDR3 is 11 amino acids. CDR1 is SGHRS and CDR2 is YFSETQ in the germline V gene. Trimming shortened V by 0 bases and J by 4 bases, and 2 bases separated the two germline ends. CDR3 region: CASSLGYEQYF. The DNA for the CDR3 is TGCGCCAGCAGCTTGGGTTACGAGCAGTACTTC.

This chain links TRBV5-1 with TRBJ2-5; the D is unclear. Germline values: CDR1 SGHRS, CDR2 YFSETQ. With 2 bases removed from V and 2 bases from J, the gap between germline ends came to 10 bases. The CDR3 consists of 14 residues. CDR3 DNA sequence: TGCGCCAGCAGCTTTGGTACGGAACAAGAGACCCAGTACTTC. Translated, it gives CASSFGTEQETQYF.

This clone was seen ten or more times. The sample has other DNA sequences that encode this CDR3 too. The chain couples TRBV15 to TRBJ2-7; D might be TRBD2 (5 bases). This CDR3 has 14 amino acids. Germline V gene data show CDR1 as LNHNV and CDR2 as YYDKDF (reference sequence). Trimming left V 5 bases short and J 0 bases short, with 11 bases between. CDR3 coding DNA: TGTGCCACCAGCCCAGGAGGCAGCTCCTACGAGCAGTACTTC. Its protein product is CATSPGGSSYEQYF. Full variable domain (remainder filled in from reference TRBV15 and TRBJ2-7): DAMVIQNPRYQVTQFGKPVTLSCSQTLNHNVMYWYQQKSSQAPKLLFHYYDKDFNNEADTPDNFQSRRPNTSFCFLDIRSPGLGDTAMYLCATSPGGSSYEQYFGPGTRLTVT.

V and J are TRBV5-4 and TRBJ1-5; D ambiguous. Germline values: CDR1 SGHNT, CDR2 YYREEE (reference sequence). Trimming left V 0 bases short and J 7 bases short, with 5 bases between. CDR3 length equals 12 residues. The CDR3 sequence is CASSLAGQPQHF. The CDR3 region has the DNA TGTGCCAGCAGCTTGGCGGGACAGCCCCAGCATTTT.

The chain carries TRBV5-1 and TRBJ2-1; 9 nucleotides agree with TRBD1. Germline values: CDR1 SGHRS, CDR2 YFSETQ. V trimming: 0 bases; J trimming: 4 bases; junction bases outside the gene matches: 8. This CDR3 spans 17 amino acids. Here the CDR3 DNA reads TGCGCCAGCAGCTTGGAGGGGACAGGGAAACGGTACAATGAGCAGTTCTTC. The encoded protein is CASSLEGTGKRYNEQFF.

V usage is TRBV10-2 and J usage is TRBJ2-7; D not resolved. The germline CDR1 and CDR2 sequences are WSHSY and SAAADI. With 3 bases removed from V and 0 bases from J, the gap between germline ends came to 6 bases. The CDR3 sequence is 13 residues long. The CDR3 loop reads CASSEDISYEQYF. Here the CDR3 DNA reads TGCGCCAGCAGTGAAGACATCTCCTACGAGCAGTACTTC.

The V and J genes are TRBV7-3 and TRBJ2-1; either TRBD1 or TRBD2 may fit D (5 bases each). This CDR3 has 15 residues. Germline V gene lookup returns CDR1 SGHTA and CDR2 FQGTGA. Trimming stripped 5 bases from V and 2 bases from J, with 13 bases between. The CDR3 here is CASSPGTLPYNEQFF. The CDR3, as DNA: TGTGCCAGCAGCCCCGGGACGCTCCCCTACAATGAGCAGTTCTTC.

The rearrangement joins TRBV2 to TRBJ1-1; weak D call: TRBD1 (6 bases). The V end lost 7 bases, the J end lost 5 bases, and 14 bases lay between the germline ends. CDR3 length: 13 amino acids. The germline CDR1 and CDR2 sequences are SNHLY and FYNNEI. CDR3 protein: CASMRERGTEAFF. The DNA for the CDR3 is TGTGCCAGCATGAGGGAAAGGGGGACTGAAGCTTTCTTT.

As DNA, the CDR3 is TGTGCCAGCAGCTCTGGACTTTCGACCTACAATGAGCAGTTCTTC. This sequence encodes CASSSGLSTYNEQFF. V and J are TRBV14 and TRBJ2-1; TRBD2 is a possible D gene (5 bases). The CDR3 covers 15 residues. V shed 5 bases and J shed 2 bases, with 13 bases lying between them. Germline V gene lookup returns CDR1 SGHDN and CDR2 FVKESK.

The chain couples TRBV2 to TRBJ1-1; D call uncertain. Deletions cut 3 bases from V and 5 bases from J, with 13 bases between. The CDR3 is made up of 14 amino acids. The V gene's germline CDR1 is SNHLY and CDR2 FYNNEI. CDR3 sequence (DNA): TGTGCCAGCAGTGAGTCAGCCGGAGGAACTGAAGCTTTCTTT. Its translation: CASSESAGGTEAFF.

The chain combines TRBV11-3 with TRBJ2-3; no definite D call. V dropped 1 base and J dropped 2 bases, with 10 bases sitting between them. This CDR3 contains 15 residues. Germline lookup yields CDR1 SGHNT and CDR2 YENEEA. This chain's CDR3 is CASSLGFADTDTQYF. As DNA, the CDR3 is TGTGCCAGCAGCTTAGGTTTCGCGGACACAGATACGCAGTATTTT. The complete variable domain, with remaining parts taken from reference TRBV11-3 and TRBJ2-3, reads EAGVVQSPRYKIIEKKQPVAFWCNPISGHNTLYWYLQNLGQGPELLIRYENEEAVDDSQLPKDRFSAERLKGVDSTLKIQPAELGDSAVYLCASSLGFADTDTQYFGPGTRLTVL.

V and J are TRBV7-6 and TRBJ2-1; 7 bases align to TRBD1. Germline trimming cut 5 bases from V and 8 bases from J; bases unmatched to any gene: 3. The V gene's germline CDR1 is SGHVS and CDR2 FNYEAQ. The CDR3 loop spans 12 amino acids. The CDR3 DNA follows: TGTGCCAGCAGCCCAGGGGGTGATGAGCAGTTCTTC. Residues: CASSPGGDEQFF.

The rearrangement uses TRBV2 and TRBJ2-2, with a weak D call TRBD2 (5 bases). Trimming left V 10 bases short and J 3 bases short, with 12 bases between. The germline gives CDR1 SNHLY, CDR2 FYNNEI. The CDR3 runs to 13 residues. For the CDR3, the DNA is TGTGCCATCCCACGGGGTGACACCGGGGAGCTGTTTTTT. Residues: CAIPRGDTGELFF.

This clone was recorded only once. In DNA, the CDR3 is TGTGCCAGCAGCCTAGGCGGGGGGGCTGCGAACACCGGGGAGCTGTTTTTT. It codes for CASSLGGGAANTGELFF. The chain joins TRBV7-2 to TRBJ2-2; 9 positions match TRBD2. The CDR3 is made up of 17 amino acids. The germline V gene encodes CDR1 SGHTA and CDR2 FQGNSA. V lost 5 bases, J lost 0 bases, and 7 bases stayed unmatched.

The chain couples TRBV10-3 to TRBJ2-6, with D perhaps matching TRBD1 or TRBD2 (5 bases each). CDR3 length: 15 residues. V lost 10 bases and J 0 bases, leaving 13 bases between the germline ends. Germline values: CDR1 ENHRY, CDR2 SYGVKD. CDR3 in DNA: TGTGCCAACGGGGCCGGGGACTCTGGGGCCAACGTCCTGACTTTC. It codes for CANGAGDSGANVLTF.

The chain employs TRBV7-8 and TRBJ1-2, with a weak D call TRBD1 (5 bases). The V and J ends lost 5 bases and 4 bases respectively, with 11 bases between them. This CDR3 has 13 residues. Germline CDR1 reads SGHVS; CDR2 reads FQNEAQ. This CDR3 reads CASSAGGSYGYTF. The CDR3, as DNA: TGTGCCAGCAGCGCGGGGGGGAGCTATGGCTACACCTTC.

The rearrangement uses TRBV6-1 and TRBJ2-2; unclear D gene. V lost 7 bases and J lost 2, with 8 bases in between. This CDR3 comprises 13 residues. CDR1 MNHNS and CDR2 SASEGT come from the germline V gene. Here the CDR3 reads CASTNTNTGELFF. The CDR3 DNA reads TGTGCCAGCACTAACACCAACACCGGGGAGCTGTTTTTT.

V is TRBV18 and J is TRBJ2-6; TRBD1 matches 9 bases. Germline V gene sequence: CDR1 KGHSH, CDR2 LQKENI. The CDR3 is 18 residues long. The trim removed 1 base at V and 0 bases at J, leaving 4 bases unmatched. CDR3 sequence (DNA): TGTGCCAGCTCACCACTGGACAGGGGCATCTCTGGGGCCAACGTCCTGACTTTC. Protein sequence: CASSPLDRGISGANVLTF.

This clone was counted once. The CDR3 sequence is CASTLKANEQFF. The CDR3 DNA is TGTGCCAGCACCCTAAAAGCGAATGAGCAGTTCTTC. The genes are TRBV7-9 and TRBJ2-1; the D is unclear. CDR3 length equals 12 residues. V shed 7 bases and J shed 7 bases, with 11 bases lying between them. CDR1 and CDR2 (germline): SEHNR, FQNEAQ (reference sequence). The entire variable domain, with the rest obtained from reference TRBV7-9 and TRBJ2-1, is as follows: DTGVSQNPRHKITKRGQNVTFRCDPISEHNRLYWYRQTLGQGPEFLTYFQNEAQLEKSRLLSDRFSAERPKGSFSTLEIQRTEQGDSAMYLCASTLKANEQFFGPGTRLTVL.

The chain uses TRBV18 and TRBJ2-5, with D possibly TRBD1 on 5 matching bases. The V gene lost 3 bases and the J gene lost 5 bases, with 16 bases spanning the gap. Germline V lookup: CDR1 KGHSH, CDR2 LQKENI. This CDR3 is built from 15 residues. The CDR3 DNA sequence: TGTGCCAGCTCACCTTTCCTCCAGGGTGCGGAGACCCAGTACTTC. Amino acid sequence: CASSPFLQGAETQYF.

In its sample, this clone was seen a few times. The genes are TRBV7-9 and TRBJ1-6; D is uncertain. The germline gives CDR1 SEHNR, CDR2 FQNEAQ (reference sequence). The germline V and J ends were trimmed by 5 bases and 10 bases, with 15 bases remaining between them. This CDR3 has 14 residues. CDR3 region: CASSLGGGISPLHF. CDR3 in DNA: TGTGCCAGCAGCCTAGGTGGAGGGATATCACCCCTCCACTTT.

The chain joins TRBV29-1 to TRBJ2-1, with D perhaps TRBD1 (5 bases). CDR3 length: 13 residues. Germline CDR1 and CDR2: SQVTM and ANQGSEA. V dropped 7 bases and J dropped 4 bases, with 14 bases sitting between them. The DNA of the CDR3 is TGCAGCGCCAGTTCCAGGACATACAATGAGCAGTTCTTC. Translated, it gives CSASSRTYNEQFF.